These T cell receptor beta chains were read from a single sample in a study of blood T cell repertoires in COVID-19. The assay was immunoSEQ multiplex PCR, and TCRdb's table has in-frame clones only and misses some. Of roughly 260,000 clones detected, around 90% appear once; the ten largest clones hold about 4.1%. The specimen was peripheral blood. The receptors were sampled from a man between 60 and 70 years old who had recovered from COVID-19. The CDR3 runs from the conserved cysteine through the conserved F or W. The order of the fields is V gene, J gene, clone size, D gene, CDR3 DNA, CDR3 protein. D genes are given only for firm matches. The size entry is marked missing in some rows and otherwise reads once, few, many or a size class.

TRBV11-3	TRBJ2-2	.	.	TGTGCCAGCAGCTTACAGGGGGGCACCGGGGAGCTGTTTTTT	CASSLQGGTGELFF
TRBV2	TRBJ2-5	.	TRBD1	TGTGCCAGCGTCCGGGACAGGGGGTCGGAGACCCAGTACTTC	CASVRDRGSETQYF
TRBV3-1/TRBV3-2	TRBJ2-6	.	.	TGTGCCAGCAGCCAAGGGGAGGCAGGGAGCTCTGGGGCCAACGTCCTGACTTTC	CASSQGEAGSSGANVLTF
TRBV9	TRBJ2-1	.	TRBD1	TGTGCCAGCAGCGCTGGCTCAGGGGGCCTAAATGAGCAGTTCTTC	CASSAGSGGLNEQFF
TRBV19	TRBJ1-2	.	TRBD1	TGTGCCAGTAGCTGGGACAGGGGCAGCTATGGCTACACCTTC	CASSWDRGSYGYTF
TRBV11-3	TRBJ2-7	.	TRBD1	TGTGCCAGCAGTACAGACAGGGGCTACGAGCAGTACTTC	CASSTDRGYEQYF
TRBV5-4	TRBJ2-1	once	TRBD2	TGTGCCAGCAGCCACTCCTTAACGGGCGGGGGACGGTACAATGAGCAGTTCTTC	CASSHSLTGGGRYNEQFF
TRBV24-1	TRBJ2-3	.	TRBD2	TGTGCCACCGAATCGTCCGAGCGGGGGGGTGGCACAGATACGCAGTATTTT	CATESSERGGGTDTQYF
TRBV11-2	TRBJ2-7	.	.	TGTGCCAGCAGCTTAGTATACACCTCCTACGAGCAGTACTTC	CASSLVYTSYEQYF
TRBV19	TRBJ2-5	.	.	TGTGCCAGTAGCCCGCTTTTCTTCGAGGAGGCCCAGTACTTC	CASSPLFFEEAQYF
TRBV6-2/TRBV6-3	TRBJ2-1	.	TRBD1	TGTGCCAGCAGTCCCGGACAGGGTTTGACTGAGCAGTTCTTC	CASSPGQGLTEQFF
TRBV30	TRBJ2-4	.	TRBD1	TGTGCCTGGAGTGTGGCGGGGAACAGGGGGCGTGGGGACATTCAGTACTTC	CAWSVAGNRGRGDIQYF
TRBV2	TRBJ1-1	.	TRBD1	TGTGCCAGCAAAACAGGGGGCGCGTTCCTTGAAGCTTTCTTT	CASKTGGAFLEAFF
TRBV6-5	TRBJ1-5	.	.	TGTGCCAGCAGGATGGAGGGTTCAGGCAATCAGCCCCAGCATTTT	CASRMEGSGNQPQHF
TRBV6-5	TRBJ1-4	.	TRBD1	TGTGCCAGCAGTTATGACAGGGGGCGTCGAAATGAAAAACTGTTTTTT	CASSYDRGRRNEKLFF
TRBV25-1	TRBJ1-2	.	.	TGTGCCGGCAGCCCTGCCGGTAACTATGGCTACACCTTC	CAGSPAGNYGYTF
TRBV6-1	TRBJ2-4	.	.	TGTGCCAGCAGTGAGGCGAAAAGCGTAAGCGGGTCGGGGGCCAAAAACATTCAGTACTTC	CASSEAKSVSGSGAKNIQYF
TRBV18	TRBJ1-2	few	TRBD1	TGTGCCAGCTCAGAGAGACAGGGGAGATATGGCTACACCTTC	CASSERQGRYGYTF
TRBV7-6	TRBJ2-1	.	TRBD2	TGTGCCAGCAGCCGAGCGGGGGCGACGAGCTCCTACAATGAGCAGTTCTTC	CASSRAGATSSYNEQFF
TRBV13	TRBJ2-6	few	.	TGTGCCAGCAGCTTCAGGGTCTCTGGGGCCAACGTCCTGACTTTC	CASSFRVSGANVLTF
TRBV5-1	TRBJ1-2	.	.	TGCGCCAGTACAGGGTATGACTATGGCTACACCTTC	CASTGYDYGYTF
TRBV6-5	TRBJ1-4	.	TRBD1	TGTGCCAGCGGAAAAACAGGGGCCGGAGAAAAACTGTTTTTT	CASGKTGAGEKLFF
TRBV30	TRBJ1-4	.	.	TGTGCCTGGAGTGTGGGGGCCGGTGAAAAACTGTTTTTT	CAWSVGAGEKLFF
TRBV14	TRBJ2-5	.	TRBD1	TGTGCCAGCAGCCATGAAGGGACAGAATGGGAGACCCAGTACTTC	CASSHEGTEWETQYF
TRBV9	TRBJ1-5	.	TRBD1	TGTGCCAGCAGCACCGGGACAGGAGAGTACAGCAATCAGCCCCAGCATTTT	CASSTGTGEYSNQPQHF
TRBV15	TRBJ2-1	.	TRBD2	TGTGCCACCAGCAGAAGAAGGGTTAGCGGGGGGGCCGCCTACAATGAGCAGTTCTTC	CATSRRRVSGGAAYNEQFF
TRBV6-5	TRBJ2-2	.	.	TGTGCCAGCAGGACAGCCACCGGGGAGCTGTTTTTT	CASRTATGELFF
TRBV5-6	TRBJ1-2	once	.	TGTGCCAGCAGCCAAGATGGGGAGGGCTATGGCTACACCTTC	CASSQDGEGYGYTF
TRBV18	TRBJ1-5	.	TRBD1	TGTGCCAGCTCACCATCCGGACAGGTTGGGGGCAATCAGCCCCAGCATTTT	CASSPSGQVGGNQPQHF
TRBV7-2	TRBJ2-1	.	TRBD2	TGTGCCAGCAGCTCGGTAGCGGGGGGGGATTGGAATGAGCAGTTCTTC	CASSSVAGGDWNEQFF
TRBV9	TRBJ2-2	.	.	TGTGCCAGCAGCGTAGAACAGCTGAACACCGGGGAGCTGTTTTTT	CASSVEQLNTGELFF
TRBV11-2	TRBJ2-2	.	TRBD2	TGTGCCAGCAGAAGGCCGCGGGGGGGCAACACCGGGGAGCTGTTTTTT	CASRRPRGGNTGELFF
TRBV27	TRBJ1-5	once	.	TGTGCCAGCAGTTTCAGGGGTCAGCCCCAGCATTTT	CASSFRGQPQHF
TRBV29-1	TRBJ1-4	.	TRBD1	TGCAGCGTTTATCGACAGGGGGGGAATGAAAAACTGTTTTTT	CSVYRQGGNEKLFF
TRBV10-3	TRBJ2-5	.	.	TGTGCCATCAGTGAGTCAGTCACTGGCCAGTACTTC	CAISESVTGQYF
TRBV20-1	TRBJ1-4	few	.	TGCAGTGCTAGAACAGCTGAAAAACTGTTTTTT	CSARTAEKLFF
TRBV12-3/TRBV12-4	TRBJ1-2	.	.	TGTGCCAGCAGTTTTAGCGGGGGTGGTGGCTACACCTTC	CASSFSGGGGYTF
TRBV6-5	TRBJ1-1	.	.	TGTGCCAGCAGGACTACAGGGCGAGAGACTGAAGCTTTCTTT	CASRTTGRETEAFF
TRBV7-8	TRBJ1-5	.	TRBD1	TGTGCCAGCAGCTTAGCCGATAACAGGGGGCCTCAGCCCCAGCATTTT	CASSLADNRGPQPQHF